The next 13 T cell receptor beta chains were all read from a single sample in a study of blood T cell repertoires in COVID-19. The assay was immunoSEQ multiplex PCR, and TCRdb's table has in-frame clones only and misses some. The profile covers 250,000 to 350,000 clones, with roughly 86% appearing a single time and just under 1% taken by the ten largest. The sequencing input was PBMCs or T cells enriched from blood (not recorded which). These TCRs come from a woman in her twenties or thirties who had recovered from COVID-19.

The V and J genes are TRBV6-2 or TRBV6-3 and TRBJ2-4; TRBD1 might be the D (5 bases). The V and J ends lost 5 bases and 0 bases respectively, with 5 bases between them. Per germline, CDR1 MNHEY and CDR2 SVGEGT. The CDR3 extends over 13 amino acids. For the CDR3, the DNA is TGTGCCAGCAGTACAGGAGCCAAAAACATTCAGTACTTC. This sequence encodes CASSTGAKNIQYF.

This clone was found once. V is TRBV10-2 and J is TRBJ2-1; TRBD2 agrees at 14 bases. Per germline, CDR1 WSHSY and CDR2 SAAADI. The junction had 9 bases not matched to a gene; V was cut back by 5 bases and J by 9 bases. The CDR3 sequence is 16 residues long. CDR3 sequence (DNA): TGCGCCAGCAGTCGCTCCGGGACTAGCGGGAGCAGTGAGCAGTTCTTC. Translation: CASSRSGTSGSSEQFF.

The chain combines TRBV12-5 with TRBJ1-1; 8 bases map to TRBD1. V dropped 1 base and J dropped 11; count of bases not matched to a gene: 3. This CDR3 region has 12 residues. CDR1 LGHNT and CDR2 FRNRAP come from the germline V gene. The CDR3 sequence: CASGLGQGRAFF. CDR3 coding DNA: TGTGCTAGTGGTTTGGGACAGGGGAGGGCTTTCTTT.

This clone occurred once. This chain links TRBV4-3 with TRBJ2-1; D possibly corresponds to TRBD2 (5 bases). Between the trimmed V and J ends, which lost 0 bases and 4 bases, there was a span of 16 bases. This CDR3 has 17 amino acids. The V gene's germline CDR1 is LGHNA and CDR2 YSLEER. DNA for the CDR3: TGCGCCAGCAGCCAAGACCCACCCCGGGGAGAATACAATGAGCAGTTCTTC. As protein: CASSQDPPRGEYNEQFF.

In its sample, this clone was seen once. The CDR3 region is CASIGTVSYEQYF. CDR3 sequence (DNA): TGTGCCAGCATCGGGACAGTCTCCTACGAGCAGTACTTC. The chain carries TRBV2 and TRBJ2-7; TRBD1 matches 7 bases. V dropped 7 bases and J dropped 0; count of bases not matched to a gene: 3. Germline V lookup: CDR1 SNHLY, CDR2 FYNNEI. The CDR3 is made up of 13 amino acids.

In DNA, the CDR3 is TGTGCCAGCAGTTTGCGGGACAGGGGAGACTATGGCTACACCTTC. It is translated as CASSLRDRGDYGYTF. The chain carries TRBV28 and TRBJ1-2; 10 positions agree with TRBD1. There are 15 residues in the CDR3. Losses at the gene ends were 3 bases for V and 3 bases for J; bases not matched to a gene: 4. Germline assignment: CDR1 MDHEN and CDR2 SYDVKM.

The rearrangement joins TRBV6-9 to TRBJ2-3, with TRBD2 identical over 7 bases. Germline lookup yields CDR1 MNHGY and CDR2 SVAAGI. This CDR3 region has 15 residues. V was pared by 6 bases and J by 7 bases, with 13 bases of the junction left unmatched. CDR3 sequence (DNA): TGTGCCAGCAGACCGACTAGCATGAACGTTAATACGCAGTATTTT. Translation: CASRPTSMNVNTQYF.

The chain links TRBV5-1 to TRBJ1-4, with D possibly being TRBD1 (5 bases). There are 14 residues in the CDR3. The germline gives CDR1 SGHRS, CDR2 YFSETQ. The ends were cut back, 1 base at V and 8 bases at J, with 12 bases in the middle. CDR3 nucleotides: TGCGCCAGCAGCTTGTCAGGGAGGGAAGAAAAACTGTTTTTT. Its protein product is CASSLSGREEKLFF. Filled out from reference TRBV5-1 and TRBJ1-4, the complete variable domain reads KAGVTQTPRYLIKTRGQQVTLSCSPISGHRSVSWYQQTPGQGLQFLFEYFSETQRNKGNFPGRFSGRQFSNSRSEMNVSTLELGDSALYLCASSLSGREEKLFFGSGTQLSVL.

The V call is TRBV19, the J call TRBJ1-1, with D perhaps TRBD1 (6 bases). Germline V gives CDR1 LNHDA, CDR2 SQIVND (reference sequence). This CDR3 spans 13 amino acids. V was shortened by 3 bases and J by 5 bases, with 10 bases between the two germline ends. The CDR3 sequence is CASSIHRVTEAFF. Here the CDR3 DNA reads TGTGCCAGTAGTATTCACAGGGTGACTGAAGCTTTCTTT.

The chain has TRBV5-1 and TRBJ2-2, with TRBD1 matching over 9 bases. CDR3 size: 16 residues. Unmatched junction bases numbered 11, after V lost 6 bases and J lost 5 bases. Germline V CDR1 and CDR2: SGHRS, YFSETQ. The chain's CDR3 is CASTKRQGVNTGELFF. The CDR3 DNA is TGCGCCAGCACCAAAAGACAGGGGGTAAATACCGGGGAGCTGTTTTTT.

The rearrangement joins TRBV9 to TRBJ2-5; D perhaps matches TRBD2 (6 bases). V was shortened by 0 bases and J by 2 bases, with 14 bases between the two germline ends. The CDR3 runs 16 residues. Germline lookup yields CDR1 SGDLS and CDR2 YYNGEE. This CDR3 is CASSVAGDPLQETQYF. In DNA form, the CDR3 reads TGTGCCAGCAGCGTAGCGGGGGACCCACTTCAAGAGACCCAGTACTTC.

This clone was counted only a few times. CDR3 in amino acids: CAIRDRFVDEQYF. In DNA form, the CDR3 reads TGTGCCATTAGGGACAGGTTCGTAGACGAGCAGTACTTC. This rearrangement joins TRBV10-3 to TRBJ2-7, with 8 bases fitting TRBD1. Germline assignment: CDR1 ENHRY and CDR2 SYGVKD. After removal of 9 bases from V and 5 bases from J, the junction contained 9 bases not matched to a gene. This CDR3 has 13 residues.

This clone was counted between two and nine times. The chain has TRBV27 and TRBJ1-5; 8 bases map to TRBD1. CDR1 MNHEY and CDR2 SMNVEV come from the germline V gene (reference sequence). V lost 6 bases and J lost 5; bases outside the gene matches: 6. The CDR3 spans 14 residues. The CDR3 coding sequence is TGTGCCAGCAGACCTGGACAGGGATATCAGCCCCAGCATTTT. This translates into CASRPGQGYQPQHF.